Reported below is one T cell receptor beta chain. The data belong to a study of technical replicates of blood from a handful of donors. Measured with immunoSEQ multiplex PCR; TCRdb has only the in-frame clones, and not every one. The repertoire includes 12,000 or so clones, approximately 93% of them detected once, and over 7.5% sits in the top ten. CDR3 length equals 13 residues. The V gene's germline CDR1 is GTSNPN and CDR2 SVGIG (reference sequence). The trim removed 5 bases at V and 4 bases at J, leaving 0 bases unmatched. The clonotype was recovered from a human donor in good health. The V call is TRBV30, the J call TRBJ2-5; 14 nucleotides align to TRBD2. The source material was PBMCs. The CDR3 spells CAWGLAGGETQYF. Here the CDR3 DNA reads TGTGCCTGGGGACTAGCGGGAGGAGAGACCCAGTACTTC. Full variable domain (outside the CDR3, taken from reference TRBV30 and TRBJ2-5): SQTIHQWPATLVQPVGSPLSLECTVEGTSNPNLYWYRQAAGRGLQLLFYSVGIGQISSEVPQNLSASRPQDRQFILSSKKLLLSDSGFYLCAWGLAGGETQYFGPGTRLLVL.